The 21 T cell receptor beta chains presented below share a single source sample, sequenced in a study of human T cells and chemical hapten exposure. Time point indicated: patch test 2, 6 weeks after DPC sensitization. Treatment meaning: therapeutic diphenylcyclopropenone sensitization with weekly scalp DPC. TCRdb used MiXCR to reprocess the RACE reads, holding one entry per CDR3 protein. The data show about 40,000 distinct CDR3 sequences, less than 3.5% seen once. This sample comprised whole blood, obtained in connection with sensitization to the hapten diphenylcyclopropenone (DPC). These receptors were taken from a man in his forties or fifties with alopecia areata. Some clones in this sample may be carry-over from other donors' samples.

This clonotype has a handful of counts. For the CDR3, the DNA is TGTGCCAGCTCACCTGGCCGAGAGAGGGGCACAGATACGCAGTATTTT. Its protein is CASSPGRERGTDTQYF. The chain employs TRBV18 and TRBJ2-3; D is perhaps TRBD2 (5 bases). Looked up from germline, CDR1 is KGHSH and CDR2 is LQKENI. The germline V and J ends were trimmed by 3 bases and 1 base, with 14 bases remaining between them. The CDR3 length is 16 residues.

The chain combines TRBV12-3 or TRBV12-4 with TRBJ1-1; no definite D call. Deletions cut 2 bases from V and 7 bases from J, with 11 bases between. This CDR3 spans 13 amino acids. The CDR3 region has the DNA TGTGCCAGCAGTTTAATAGGGCGGGGTGAAGCTTTCTTT. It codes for CASSLIGRGEAFF.

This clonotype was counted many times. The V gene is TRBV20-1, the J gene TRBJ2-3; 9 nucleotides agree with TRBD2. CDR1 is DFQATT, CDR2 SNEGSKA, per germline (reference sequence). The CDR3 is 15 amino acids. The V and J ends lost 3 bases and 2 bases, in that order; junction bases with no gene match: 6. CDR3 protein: CSARALAGATDTQYF. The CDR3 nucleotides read TGCAGTGCTAGGGCGTTAGCGGGGGCCACAGATACGCAGTATTTT.

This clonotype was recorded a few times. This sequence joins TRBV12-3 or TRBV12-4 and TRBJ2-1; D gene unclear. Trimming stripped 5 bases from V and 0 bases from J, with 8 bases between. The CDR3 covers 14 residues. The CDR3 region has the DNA TGTGCCAGCAGTCCCACCCGCTCCTACAATGAGCAGTTCTTC. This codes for CASSPTRSYNEQFF.

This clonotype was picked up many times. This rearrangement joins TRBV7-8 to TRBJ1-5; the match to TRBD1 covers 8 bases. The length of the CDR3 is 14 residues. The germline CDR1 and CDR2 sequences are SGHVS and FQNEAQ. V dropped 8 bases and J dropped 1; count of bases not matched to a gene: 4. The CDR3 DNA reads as TGTGCCAGCTCACAGGGGGACAGCAATCAGCCCCAGCATTTT. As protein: CASSQGDSNQPQHF. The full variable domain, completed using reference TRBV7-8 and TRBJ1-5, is GAGVSQSPRYKVAKRGQDVALRCDPISGHVSLFWYQQALGQGPEFLTYFQNEAQLDKSGLPSDRFFAERPEGSVSTLKIQRTQQEDSAVYLCASSQGDSNQPQHFGDGTRLSIL.

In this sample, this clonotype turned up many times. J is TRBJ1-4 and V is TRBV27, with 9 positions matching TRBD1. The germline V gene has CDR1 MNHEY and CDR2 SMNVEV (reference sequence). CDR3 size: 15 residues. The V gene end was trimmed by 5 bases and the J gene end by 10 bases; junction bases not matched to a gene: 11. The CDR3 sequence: CASSPPGTGIRKLFF. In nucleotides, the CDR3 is TGTGCCAGCAGTCCTCCCGGGACAGGGATCCGAAAACTGTTTTTT.

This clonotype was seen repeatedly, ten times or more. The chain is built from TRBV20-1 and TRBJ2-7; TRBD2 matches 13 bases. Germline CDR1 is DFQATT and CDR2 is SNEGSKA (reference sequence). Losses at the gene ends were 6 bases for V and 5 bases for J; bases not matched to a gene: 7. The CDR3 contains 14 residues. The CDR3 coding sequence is TGCAGTGCCCGGGGACTAGCGGGATTGCACGAGCAGTACTTC. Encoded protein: CSARGLAGLHEQYF.

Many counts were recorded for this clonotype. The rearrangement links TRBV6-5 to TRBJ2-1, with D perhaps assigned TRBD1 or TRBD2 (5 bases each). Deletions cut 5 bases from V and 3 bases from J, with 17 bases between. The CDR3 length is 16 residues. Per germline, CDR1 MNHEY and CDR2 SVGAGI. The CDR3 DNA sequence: TGTGCCAGCAGTAAAGCCTCGGGACGCAGCTACAATGAGCAGTTCTTC. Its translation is CASSKASGRSYNEQFF.

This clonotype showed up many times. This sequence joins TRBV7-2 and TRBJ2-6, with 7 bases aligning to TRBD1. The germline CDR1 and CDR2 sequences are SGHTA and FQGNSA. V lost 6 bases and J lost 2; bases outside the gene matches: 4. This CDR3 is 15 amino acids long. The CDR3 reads CASRTTGAGANVLTF. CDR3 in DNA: TGTGCCAGCAGGACTACAGGGGCTGGGGCCAACGTCCTGACTTTC.

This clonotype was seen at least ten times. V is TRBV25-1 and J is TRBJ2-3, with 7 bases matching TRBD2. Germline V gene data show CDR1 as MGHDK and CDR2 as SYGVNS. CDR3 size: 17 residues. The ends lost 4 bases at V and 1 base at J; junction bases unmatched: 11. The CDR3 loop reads CASSGRGLAVGTDTQYF. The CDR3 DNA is TGTGCCAGCAGTGGGAGGGGTCTAGCGGTCGGCACAGATACGCAGTATTTT. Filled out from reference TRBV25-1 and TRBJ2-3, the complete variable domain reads EADIYQTPRYLVIGTGKKITLECSQTMGHDKMYWYQQDPGMELHLIHYSYGVNSTEKGDLSSESTVSRIRTEHFPLTLESARPSHTSQYLCASSGRGLAVGTDTQYFGPGTRLTVL.

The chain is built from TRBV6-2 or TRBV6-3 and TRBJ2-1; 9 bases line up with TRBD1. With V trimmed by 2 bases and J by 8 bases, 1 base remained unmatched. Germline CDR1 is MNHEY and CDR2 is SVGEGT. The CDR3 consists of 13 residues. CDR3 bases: TGTGCCAGCAGTTACGGACAGGGGTATGAGCAGTTCTTC. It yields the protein CASSYGQGYEQFF.

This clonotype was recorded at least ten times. This CDR3 reads CASSPPAQGRNSPLHF. CDR3 DNA: TGTGCCAGCTCACCACCGGCGCAGGGGAGGAATTCACCCCTCCACTTT. This rearrangement joins TRBV18 to TRBJ1-6, with D possibly TRBD1 on 6 matching bases. The V end was cut by 0 bases, the J end by 7 bases, with 13 bases between. Germline V gene sequence: CDR1 KGHSH, CDR2 LQKENI. There are 16 residues in the CDR3.

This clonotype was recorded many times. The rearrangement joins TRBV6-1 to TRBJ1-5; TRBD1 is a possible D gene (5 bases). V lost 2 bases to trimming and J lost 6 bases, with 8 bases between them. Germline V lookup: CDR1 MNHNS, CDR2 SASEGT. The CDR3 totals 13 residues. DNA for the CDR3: TGTGCCAGCAGTGAAAGGGGTGCTCAGCCCCAGCATTTT. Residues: CASSERGAQPQHF.

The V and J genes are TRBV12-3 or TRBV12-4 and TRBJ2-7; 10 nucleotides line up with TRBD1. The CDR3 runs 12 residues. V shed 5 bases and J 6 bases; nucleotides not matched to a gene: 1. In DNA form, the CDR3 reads TGTGCCAGCAGTCGGGACAGGGGCGAGCAGTACTTC. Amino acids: CASSRDRGEQYF.

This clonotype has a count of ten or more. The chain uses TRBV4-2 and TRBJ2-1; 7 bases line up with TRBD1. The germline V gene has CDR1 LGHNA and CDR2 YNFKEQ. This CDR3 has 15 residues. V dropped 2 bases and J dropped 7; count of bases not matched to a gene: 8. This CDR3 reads CASSQKSAGGNEQFF. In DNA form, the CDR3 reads TGTGCCAGCAGCCAAAAATCGGCAGGGGGTAATGAGCAGTTCTTC.

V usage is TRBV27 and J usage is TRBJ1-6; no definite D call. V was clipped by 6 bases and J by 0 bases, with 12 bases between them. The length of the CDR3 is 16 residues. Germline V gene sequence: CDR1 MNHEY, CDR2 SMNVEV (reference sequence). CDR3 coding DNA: TGTGCCAGCAGACTCGCAGCGAGCTCCTATAATTCACCCCTCCACTTT. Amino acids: CASRLAASSYNSPLHF.

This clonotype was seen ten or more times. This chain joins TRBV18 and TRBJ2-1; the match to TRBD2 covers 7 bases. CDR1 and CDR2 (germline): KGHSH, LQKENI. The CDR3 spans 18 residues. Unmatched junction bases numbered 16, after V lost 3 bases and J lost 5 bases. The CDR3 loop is CASSPFTLTSPQDNEQFF. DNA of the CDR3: TGTGCCAGCTCACCTTTCACCTTGACTAGCCCTCAGGACAATGAGCAGTTCTTC. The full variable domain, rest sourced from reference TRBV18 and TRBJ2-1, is NAGVMQNPRHLVRRRGQEARLRCSPMKGHSHVYWYRQLPEEGLKFMVYLQKENIIDESGMPKERFSAEFPKEGPSILRIQQVVRGDSAAYFCASSPFTLTSPQDNEQFFGPGTRLTVL.

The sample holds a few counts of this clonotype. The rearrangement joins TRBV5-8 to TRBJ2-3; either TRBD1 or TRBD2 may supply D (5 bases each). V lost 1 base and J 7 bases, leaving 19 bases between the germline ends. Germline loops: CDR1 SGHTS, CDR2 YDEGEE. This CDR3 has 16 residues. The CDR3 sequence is CASSLRGVGSGNTQYF. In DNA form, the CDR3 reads TGTGCCAGCAGCTTGAGGGGAGTTGGATCGGGTAATACGCAGTATTTT. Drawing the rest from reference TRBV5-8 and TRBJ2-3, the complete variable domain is EAGVTQSPTHLIKTRGQQATLRCSPISGHTSVYWYQQALGLGLQFLLWYDEGEERNRGNFPPRFSGRQFPNYSSELNVNALELEDSALYLCASSLRGVGSGNTQYFGPGTRLTVL.

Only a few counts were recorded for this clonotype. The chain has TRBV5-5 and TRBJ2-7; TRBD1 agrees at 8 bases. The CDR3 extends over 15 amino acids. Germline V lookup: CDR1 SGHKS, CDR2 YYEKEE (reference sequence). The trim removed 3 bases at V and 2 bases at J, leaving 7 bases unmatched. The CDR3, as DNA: TGTGCCAGCAGCTCACTCCGGGACAGGACCTACGAGCAGTACTTC. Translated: CASSSLRDRTYEQYF.

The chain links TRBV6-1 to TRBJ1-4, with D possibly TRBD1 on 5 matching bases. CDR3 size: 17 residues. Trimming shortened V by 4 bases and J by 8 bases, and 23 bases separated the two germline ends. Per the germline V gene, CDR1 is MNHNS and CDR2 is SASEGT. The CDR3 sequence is CASSVITQQGGGEKLFF. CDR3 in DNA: TGTGCCAGCAGTGTCATAACCCAGCAGGGAGGAGGCGAAAAACTGTTTTTT.

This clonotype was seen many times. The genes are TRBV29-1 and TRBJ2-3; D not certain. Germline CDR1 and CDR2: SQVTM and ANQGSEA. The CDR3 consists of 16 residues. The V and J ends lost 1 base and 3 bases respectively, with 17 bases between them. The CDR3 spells CSVEGGLSVRTDTQYF. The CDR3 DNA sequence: TGCAGCGTTGAAGGTGGTCTGTCGGTCAGGACAGATACGCAGTATTTT.